This note documents a single TCR beta chain sequence. The sample comes from a study of Ad26.COV2.S vaccination and SARS-CoV-2 variants. V was trimmed by 9 bases and J by 10 bases, leaving 15 bases between them. This CDR3 comprises 11 residues. Per germline, CDR1 MNHEY and CDR2 SMNVEV (reference sequence). TCRdb's table, derived via immunoSEQ multiplex PCR, lists solely in-frame clones and lacks some. This table holds some 350,000 clones, about 92% found once. The rearrangement uses TRBV27 and TRBJ1-1, with D tentatively TRBD1 (5 bases). Sequenced material: peripheral blood, taken after recovery from COVID-19. The sequence came from a human donor who had recovered from COVID-19. The CDR3 reads CASMMGGGAFF. Written as DNA, the CDR3 is TGTGCCAGTATGATGGGCGGGGGAGCTTTCTTT.